The 27 T cell receptor beta chains given below trace back to one sample, sequenced in a study of cytomegalovirus exposure and HLA in healthy donors. This PCR relied on a set of 60 Vbeta primers and 13 Jbeta primers. Repertoires were generated with immunoSEQ multiplex PCR, while TCRdb's copy carries only in-frame clones and drops some. The sample comprises 95,000 to 100,000 clones, more than 80% of which are singletons, and 3.5% to 5% rests with the top ten. The sequenced sample was PBMCs. The receptors originated from a man aged 25 to 40 in good health and CMV-seronegative.

The J gene is TRBJ2-1, the V gene TRBV1; the D call in the table, TRBD2, was not verified against the DNA. TRBV1 is marked as a pseudogene. This CDR3 region has 15 residues. CDR3 residues: CTSSPRGLGYNEQFF. For the CDR3, the DNA is TGCACCAGCAGCCCGCGGGGTCTGGGATACAATGAGCAGTTCTTC.

The V gene is TRBV4-1, the J gene TRBJ1-5, with a tentative D call TRBD1 (5 bases). Per germline, CDR1 MGHRA and CDR2 YSYEKL. The length of the CDR3 is 16 residues. V shed 2 bases and J shed 2 bases, with 13 bases lying between them. This CDR3 reads CASSQLGVPGNQPQHF. CDR3 DNA: TGCGCCAGCAGCCAACTAGGGGTACCGGGCAATCAGCCCCAGCATTTT.

This chain uses TRBV10-3 with TRBJ2-2; perhaps TRBD2 as D (5 bases). The CDR3 has 13 residues. The V end lost 6 bases, the J end lost 3 bases, and 8 bases lay between the germline ends. Germline loops: CDR1 ENHRY, CDR2 SYGVKD. The chain's CDR3 is CAISWGDTGELFF. The CDR3 DNA reads TGTGCCATCAGCTGGGGAGACACCGGGGAGCTGTTTTTT.

The chain joins TRBV19 to TRBJ1-5, with 7 bases aligning to TRBD1. The germline V gene has CDR1 LNHDA and CDR2 SQIVND (reference sequence). The V gene end was trimmed by 3 bases and the J gene end by 2 bases; junction bases not matched to a gene: 10. This CDR3 has 17 residues. The CDR3 spells CASSMKYSGGGNQPQHF. CDR3 nucleotides: TGTGCCAGTAGTATGAAGTATTCAGGGGGAGGCAATCAGCCCCAGCATTTT.

This sequence joins TRBV7-9 and TRBJ2-2; 10 nucleotides align to TRBD2. Germline trimming cut 5 bases from V and 1 base from J; bases unmatched to any gene: 7. Per germline, CDR1 SEHNR and CDR2 FQNEAQ (reference sequence). This CDR3 region has 17 residues. The CDR3 region has the DNA TGTGCCAGCAGCCCCGTCCGACTAGCGGGGAACACCGGGGAGCTGTTTTTT. Protein sequence: CASSPVRLAGNTGELFF.

The chain combines TRBV7-2 with TRBJ2-7; D gene unclear. Trimming took off 5 bases at V and 5 bases at J, with 7 bases between the two ends. CDR1 and CDR2 from the germline V gene are SGHTA and FQGNSA. The CDR3 length is 11 residues. The CDR3: CASSRVDEQYF. The DNA for the CDR3 is TGTGCCAGCAGCCGGGTGGACGAGCAGTACTTC.

This clone came up once. V and J are TRBV2 and TRBJ1-1; D ambiguous. Germline lookup yields CDR1 SNHLY and CDR2 FYNNEI. The ends were cut back, 4 bases at V and 10 bases at J, with 16 bases in the middle. CDR3 length equals 13 residues. The CDR3 here is CASSGAGSEGAFF. The CDR3 region has the DNA TGTGCCAGCAGTGGTGCAGGAAGTGAGGGAGCTTTCTTT.

This rearrangement joins TRBV2 to TRBJ1-6; the match to TRBD1 covers 7 bases. V lost 2 bases to trimming and J lost 8 bases; unmatched junction nucleotides: 6. This CDR3 is built from 15 residues. The germline V gene encodes CDR1 SNHLY and CDR2 FYNNEI. In nucleotides, the CDR3 is TGTGCCAGCAGTGAAACGCGACAGGGACATTCACCCCTCCACTTT. This gives the protein CASSETRQGHSPLHF.

The rearrangement links TRBV10-3 to TRBJ1-6; tentative D call: TRBD1 (5 bases). The germline CDR1 and CDR2 sequences are ENHRY and SYGVKD. CDR3 length: 15 amino acids. The V end was cut by 4 bases, the J end by 8 bases, with 15 bases between. The CDR3 is CAISGGHITDSPLHF. The DNA for the CDR3 is TGTGCCATCAGTGGGGGCCACATCACGGATTCACCCCTCCACTTT.

CDR3: CASSRGHYNEQFF. CDR3 coding DNA: TGTGCCAGTAGTAGGGGACACTACAATGAGCAGTTCTTC. V is TRBV19 and J is TRBJ2-1; D is possibly TRBD1 (6 bases). V lost 4 bases, J lost 3 bases, and 7 bases lay in between. This CDR3 contains 13 residues. The germline V gene encodes CDR1 LNHDA and CDR2 SQIVND (reference sequence).

J is TRBJ1-1 and V is TRBV4-2, with a tentative D call TRBD1 (6 bases). There are 14 residues in the CDR3. Germline V gene data show CDR1 as LGHNA and CDR2 as YNFKEQ. Trimming took 6 bases from V and 1 from J, leaving 12 bases between them. DNA of the CDR3: TGTGCCAGCAGTCTGACGACAGGGAACACTGAAGCTTTCTTT. Its protein product is CASSLTTGNTEAFF.

V is TRBV5-4 and J is TRBJ2-3; 8 bases line up with TRBD1. The CDR3 totals 16 residues. CDR1 SGHNT and CDR2 YYREEE come from the germline V gene (reference sequence). Trimming cost V 4 bases and J 0 bases; bases outside gene matches: 7. The CDR3 region is CASSPGTGYSTDTQYF. Written as DNA, the CDR3 is TGTGCCAGCAGCCCGGGGACAGGCTATAGCACAGATACGCAGTATTTT.

As regards this clone: Other DNA variants within this sample encode the same CDR3. The J gene is TRBJ1-1, the V gene TRBV6-6; D uncertain. Trimming pared 6 bases from V and 0 bases from J, leaving 11 bases between. Germline CDR1 MNHNY, CDR2 SVGAGI (reference sequence). The CDR3 is 14 residues long. The DNA of the CDR3 is TGTGCCAGCAGACCAGGTAGGATGAACACTGAAGCTTTCTTT. It codes for CASRPGRMNTEAFF.

In nucleotides, the CDR3 is TGCGCCAGCAGCATCCAACCAACGACAGGAATAACTGAAGCTTTCTTT. It encodes CASSIQPTTGITEAFF. The chain links TRBV5-1 to TRBJ1-1, with D perhaps TRBD1 (6 bases). V lost 4 bases and J lost 5, with 21 bases in between. The CDR3 extends over 16 amino acids. CDR1 and CDR2 from the germline V gene are SGHRS and YFSETQ.

This clone was observed a single time. The genes are TRBV6-6 and TRBJ2-7; D might be TRBD2 (6 bases). CDR3 length equals 16 residues. Germline CDR1 MNHNY, CDR2 SVGAGI (reference sequence). V gave up 0 bases and J gave up 5 bases, with 17 bases separating them. CDR3 in DNA: TGTGCCAGCAGTTACTCGATCAGGCTAGCGAACGACGAGCAGTACTTC. The encoded protein is CASSYSIRLANDEQYF.

This clone was observed once. The chain is built from TRBV6-6 and TRBJ1-6, with D possibly matching TRBD1 (5 bases). Germline CDR1 reads MNHNY; CDR2 reads SVGAGI (reference sequence). This CDR3 spans 14 amino acids. Between the trimmed V and J ends, which lost 2 bases and 6 bases, there was a span of 8 bases. CDR3 sequence reads: CASSYGGGNSPLHF. The CDR3 DNA is TGTGCCAGCAGTTACGGGGGGGGTAATTCACCCCTCCACTTT.

This clone was counted once. This rearrangement joins TRBV19 to TRBJ1-5; 10 bases align to TRBD1. V lost 3 bases and J lost 6; bases outside the gene matches: 11. CDR3 length equals 17 residues. CDR1 and CDR2 (germline): LNHDA, SQIVND (reference sequence). The CDR3 DNA reads TGTGCCAGTAGTATCAACCCTGGGGACAGGGGAAGTCAGCCCCAGCATTTT. Amino acids: CASSINPGDRGSQPQHF.

The chain joins TRBV5-4 to TRBJ1-6; perhaps TRBD1 as D (5 bases). The CDR3 extends over 17 amino acids. V was cut by 4 bases and J by 6 bases, with 20 bases left in between. Germline CDR1 and CDR2: SGHNT and YYREEE (reference sequence). CDR3 in amino acids: CASSPGPAGGGNSPLHF. The CDR3 DNA reads as TGTGCCAGCAGCCCTGGGCCGGCCGGGGGGGGTAATTCACCCCTCCACTTT. Filled out from reference TRBV5-4 and TRBJ1-6, the complete variable domain reads ETGVTQSPTHLIKTRGQQVTLRCSSQSGHNTVSWYQQALGQGPQFIFQYYREEENGRGNFPPRFSGLQFPNYSSELNVNALELDDSALYLCASSPGPAGGGNSPLHFGNGTRLTVT.

This rearrangement joins TRBV7-9 to TRBJ2-7, with D tentatively TRBD1 (6 bases). The germline V gene encodes CDR1 SEHNR and CDR2 FQNEAQ (reference sequence). This CDR3 spans 15 amino acids. V was shortened by 4 bases and J by 12 bases, with 25 bases between the two germline ends. The CDR3, as DNA: TGTGCCAGCAGCTCCCCTCGAGACAGGACCCATTACCCGTACTTC. Protein sequence: CASSSPRDRTHYPYF. Full variable domain (missing parts from reference TRBV7-9 and TRBJ2-7): DTGVSQNPRHKITKRGQNVTFRCDPISEHNRLYWYRQTLGQGPEFLTYFQNEAQLEKSRLLSDRFSAERPKGSFSTLEIQRTEQGDSAMYLCASSSPRDRTHYPYFGPGTRLTVT.

V gene TRBV11-3 combines with J gene TRBJ2-5, with TRBD1 identical over 11 bases. CDR1 SGHNT and CDR2 YENEEA come from the germline V gene. The CDR3 spans 15 residues. The ends lost 5 bases at V and 5 bases at J; junction bases unmatched: 7. The CDR3 loop is CASSTGQGAAETQYF. The CDR3 coding sequence is TGTGCCAGCAGCACCGGACAGGGGGCGGCTGAGACCCAGTACTTC.

The chain links TRBV4-1 to TRBJ2-2; TRBD2 is a possible D gene (6 bases). Per the germline V gene, CDR1 is MGHRA and CDR2 is YSYEKL. The CDR3 spans 16 residues. The V gene lost 5 bases and the J gene lost 3 bases, with 16 bases spanning the gap. The CDR3 DNA reads TGCGCCAGCAGCTTTAATAGGTGGGGGGACACCGGGGAGCTGTTTTTT. This gives the protein CASSFNRWGDTGELFF.

V and J are TRBV27 and TRBJ2-3; weak D call: TRBD1 (5 bases). The CDR3 is made up of 13 amino acids. CDR1 MNHEY and CDR2 SMNVEV come from the germline V gene (reference sequence). V lost 6 bases to trimming and J lost 6 bases, with 13 bases between them. CDR3 in DNA: TGTGCCAGCAGCTGGGGCGATGGGGATACGCAGTATTTT. It yields the protein CASSWGDGDTQYF.

The genes are TRBV5-5 and TRBJ1-5; 7 bases are shared with TRBD1. V lost 0 bases to trimming and J lost 0 bases; unmatched junction nucleotides: 6. CDR1 SGHKS and CDR2 YYEKEE come from the germline V gene (reference sequence). The CDR3 covers 17 residues. The CDR3 here is CASSLGTGVDSNQPQHF. CDR3 in DNA: TGTGCCAGCAGCTTGGGTACAGGGGTGGATAGCAATCAGCCCCAGCATTTT.

The chain is built from TRBV7-9 and TRBJ1-1; tentative D call: TRBD1 (5 bases). This CDR3 contains 18 residues. The V and J ends lost 2 bases and 0 bases respectively, with 19 bases between them. Germline V gene lookup returns CDR1 SEHNR and CDR2 FQNEAQ (reference sequence). The CDR3 bases are TGTGCCAGCAGCTTATGGTCGGGCAGACTGGACATGAACACTGAAGCTTTCTTT. This codes for CASSLWSGRLDMNTEAFF. Together with reference TRBV7-9 and TRBJ1-1, the CDR3 gives the full variable domain: DTGVSQNPRHKITKRGQNVTFRCDPISEHNRLYWYRQTLGQGPEFLTYFQNEAQLEKSRLLSDRFSAERPKGSFSTLEIQRTEQGDSAMYLCASSLWSGRLDMNTEAFFGQGTRLTVV.

V and J are TRBV7-9 and TRBJ2-3; TRBD1 aligns across 7 bases. Unmatched junction bases numbered 16, after V lost 5 bases and J lost 2 bases. This CDR3 is 18 amino acids long. CDR1 is SEHNR and CDR2 is FQNEAQ in the germline V gene (reference sequence). This CDR3 reads CASSPDPWNRGNTDTQYF. The CDR3 DNA reads as TGTGCCAGCAGCCCCGACCCGTGGAACAGGGGAAACACAGATACGCAGTATTTT.

The V gene is TRBV10-3, the J gene TRBJ2-7; TRBD2 matches 7 bases. CDR3 length equals 15 residues. Germline V CDR1 and CDR2: ENHRY, SYGVKD. V was pared by 2 bases and J by 3 bases, with 7 bases of the junction left unmatched. In DNA, the CDR3 is TGTGCCATCAGTGAGACCCGGGGAGGGTTCTACGAGCAGTACTTC. Protein product: CAISETRGGFYEQYF.

V usage is TRBV5-4 and J usage is TRBJ1-6; 9 positions match TRBD1. This CDR3 has 15 residues. V was clipped by 4 bases and J by 9 bases; unmatched bases: 8. Germline CDR1 is SGHNT and CDR2 is YYREEE (reference sequence). This chain's CDR3 is CASSGGDRATSPLHF. The CDR3 region has the DNA TGTGCCAGCAGCGGGGGGGACAGGGCTACTTCACCCCTCCACTTT. Looking up the rest from reference TRBV5-4 and TRBJ1-6 gives the full variable domain: ETGVTQSPTHLIKTRGQQVTLRCSSQSGHNTVSWYQQALGQGPQFIFQYYREEENGRGNFPPRFSGLQFPNYSSELNVNALELDDSALYLCASSGGDRATSPLHFGNGTRLTVT.